The sequence of this TCR beta chain was determined in a study of T cell responses to AZD1222 COVID-19 vaccine. Study outcomes and limitations: Donors, mostly white British, included more females; clonal diversity was possibly underestimated. Spike-specific TCR breadth and depth were elevated following two AZD1222 doses.

Concerning this clone itself: The target antigen is unknown.

CDR3 size: 15 residues. The germline V gene has CDR1 LNHDA and CDR2 SQIVND (reference sequence). V lost 2 bases to trimming and J lost 5 bases, with 13 bases between them. Here immunoSEQ multiplex PCR was the method, and the copy in TCRdb shows in-frame clones only, minus some. Of roughly 170,000 clones in the sample, around nine tenths are singletons; the top ten hold around 0.5%. Material: peripheral blood, obtained on day 0 of AZD1222 vaccination. The source of this sequence is an adult in good health. The V gene is TRBV19, the J gene TRBJ1-5; a possible D gene is TRBD1 (6 bases). As DNA, the CDR3 is TGTGCCAGTAGTATATCGGGGGGCCGGGATCAGCCCCAGCATTTT. As protein: CASSISGGRDQPQHF.